These 12 T cell receptor beta chains were sequenced from one sample in a study of blood T cell repertoires in COVID-19. Here immunoSEQ multiplex PCR was the method, and the copy in TCRdb shows in-frame clones only, minus some. The data hold under 150,000 clones, with about nine tenths observed a single time. Sequencing used peripheral blood. These TCRs come from a man in his forties or fifties with active COVID-19.

The chain employs TRBV3-1 (or the pseudogene TRBV3-2) and TRBJ2-6, with D tentatively TRBD2 (6 bases). In germline, CDR1 is LGHDT, CDR2 YNNKEL (reference sequence). This CDR3 comprises 15 residues. V was pared by 4 bases and J by 6 bases, with 13 bases between. CDR3 sequence (DNA): TGTGCCAGCAGCCCCCGGGACTCCTCGGCCAACGTCCTGACTTTC. Its translation is CASSPRDSSANVLTF.

This chain joins TRBV19 and TRBJ1-1, with D perhaps matching TRBD1 (6 bases). The length of the CDR3 is 16 residues. Germline V CDR1 and CDR2: LNHDA, SQIVND (reference sequence). Trimming left V 1 base short and J 4 bases short, with 16 bases between. CDR3 residues: CASSIVRLGQTTEAFF. The CDR3 DNA reads TGTGCCAGTAGTATAGTCCGTCTCGGACAGACCACTGAAGCTTTCTTT.

This clone appeared once. V is TRBV19 and J is TRBJ1-5; 7 bases map to TRBD1. The CDR3 runs 15 residues. Losses at the gene ends were 7 bases for V and 9 bases for J; bases not matched to a gene: 15. Germline lookup yields CDR1 LNHDA and CDR2 SQIVND (reference sequence). The DNA for the CDR3 is TGTGCCAGTAATATCTACAGGGGCGACTTCGTGCCCCAGCATTTT. It specifies CASNIYRGDFVPQHF.

The CDR3 coding sequence is TGTGCCAGCAGCTTAGCGGGAAGGGGAGAGACCCAGTACTTC. Protein sequence: CASSLAGRGETQYF. V usage is TRBV7-2 and J usage is TRBJ2-5, with D maybe TRBD1 (5 bases). Trimming removed 0 bases at V and 4 bases at J, with 9 bases between. Germline-derived CDR1 and CDR2 are SGHTA and FQGNSA. This CDR3 is built from 14 residues.

The chain has TRBV5-1 and TRBJ2-2; D may be TRBD2 (5 bases). Germline V gives CDR1 SGHRS, CDR2 YFSETQ. The CDR3 covers 19 residues. The V end was cut by 0 bases, the J end by 1 base, with 19 bases between. In DNA, the CDR3 is TGCGCCAGCAGCTTGGATTCTTTGCGAGCCCGGGGGAACACCGGGGAGCTGTTTTTT. Translation: CASSLDSLRARGNTGELFF. The whole variable domain, remainder taken from reference TRBV5-1 and TRBJ2-2, is KAGVTQTPRYLIKTRGQQVTLSCSPISGHRSVSWYQQTPGQGLQFLFEYFSETQRNKGNFPGRFSGRQFSNSRSEMNVSTLELGDSALYLCASSLDSLRARGNTGELFFGEGSRLTVL.

The chain is built from TRBV4-2 and TRBJ2-1, with 8 bases fitting TRBD2. Germline trimming cut 5 bases from V and 7 bases from J; bases unmatched to any gene: 10. From germline, CDR1 is LGHNA and CDR2 YNFKEQ. The CDR3 spans 15 residues. CDR3 amino acids: CASSSDGTSTNEQFF. The DNA of the CDR3 is TGTGCCAGCAGCTCCGATGGGACTAGTACGAATGAGCAGTTCTTC.

The J gene is TRBJ1-5, the V gene TRBV6-5; TRBD1 might be the D (5 bases). The V gene's germline CDR1 is MNHEY and CDR2 SVGAGI. This CDR3 region has 15 residues. Trimming removed 6 bases at V and 3 bases at J, with 15 bases between. The CDR3 loop reads CASRPQDRPNQPQHF. The CDR3 nucleotides read TGTGCCAGCAGACCTCAAGACAGACCCAATCAGCCCCAGCATTTT.

The rearrangement uses TRBV2 and TRBJ2-4, with a weak D call TRBD2 (6 bases). This CDR3 has 16 amino acids. V was trimmed by 0 bases and J by 1 base, leaving 10 bases between them. Germline CDR1 SNHLY, CDR2 FYNNEI. The CDR3 region is CASSEARGGAKNIQYF. CDR3 coding DNA: TGTGCCAGCAGTGAAGCTAGAGGAGGGGCCAAAAACATTCAGTACTTC.

J is TRBJ1-1 and V is TRBV14, with D perhaps matching TRBD1 (5 bases). This CDR3 region has 14 residues. Between the trimmed V and J ends, which lost 4 bases and 6 bases, there was a span of 15 bases. Germline V gene data show CDR1 as SGHDN and CDR2 as FVKESK. The CDR3 region is CASSRGGWVAEAFF. CDR3 sequence (DNA): TGTGCCAGCAGCCGTGGGGGGTGGGTCGCTGAAGCTTTCTTT.

The chain combines TRBV6-1 with TRBJ1-5, with D tentatively TRBD1 (5 bases). Germline lookup yields CDR1 MNHNS and CDR2 SASEGT. Trimming stripped 0 bases from V and 0 bases from J, with 6 bases between. CDR3 size: 15 residues. The DNA of the CDR3 is TGTGCCAGCAGTGAAGCAGGACATAGCAATCAGCCCCAGCATTTT. It is translated as CASSEAGHSNQPQHF.

This clone appeared a single time. The chain combines TRBV5-5 with TRBJ1-3; unclear D gene. This CDR3 region has 15 residues. Germline lookup yields CDR1 SGHKS and CDR2 YYEKEE (reference sequence). V lost 0 bases and J lost 0, with 7 bases in between. Written as DNA, the CDR3 is TGTGCCAGCAGCTTGGGGCCGAACTCTGGAAACACCATATATTTT. It is translated as CASSLGPNSGNTIYF.

The V call is TRBV19, the J call TRBJ1-4; no clear D gene. The germline V gene encodes CDR1 LNHDA and CDR2 SQIVND (reference sequence). This CDR3 comprises 15 residues. Trimming pared 6 bases from V and 7 bases from J, leaving 18 bases between. The CDR3 sequence is CASRTHKDWIEKLFF. The CDR3 DNA reads TGTGCCAGTAGGACGCATAAGGACTGGATTGAAAAACTGTTTTTT.